These T cell receptor beta chains were read from a single sample in a study of beta chain features in type 1 diabetes. Sequencing was performed with immunoSEQ multiplex PCR; in TCRdb, only in-frame clones are kept and a portion is missing. The data contain approximately 150,000 clones, 63% of them singletons. Sequenced input: naive CD4+ T cells from blood. The receptor set was obtained from a man under 40 with type 1 diabetes. Each CDR3 is given with its conserved first and last residue. The D gene is left open where the match is weak.

V gene	J gene	D gene	CDR3 DNA	CDR3 protein
TRBV28	TRBJ1-2	.	TGTGCCAGCAGTCTCGGACACCTCTATGGCTACACCTTC	CASSLGHLYGYTF
TRBV29-1	TRBJ1-1	.	TGCAGCGTTGGAAGAGCAGGGAGGGAGCCCCGCGGCACTGAAGCTTTCTTT	CSVGRAGREPRGTEAFF
TRBV7-9	TRBJ2-1	.	TGTGCCAGCAGCCTCTTCGGGGACGGGCCTTACAATGAGCAGTTCTTC	CASSLFGDGPYNEQFF
TRBV20-1	TRBJ2-5	.	TGCAGTATTTGGCGGGGAGAGACCCAGTACTTC	CSIWRGETQYF
TRBV2	TRBJ2-5	TRBD1	TGTGCCACCACAGGGGGCAAAGAGACCCAGTACTTC	CATTGGKETQYF
TRBV10-2	TRBJ2-5	.	TGCGCCAGCAGTGAGTCGAAAGAGACCCAGTACTTC	CASSESKETQYF
TRBV11-2	TRBJ1-1	.	TGTGCCGCCACATTTGGGGGAACTGAAGCTTTCTTT	CAATFGGTEAFF
TRBV30	TRBJ1-3	.	TGTGCCTGGAATAAGGGCGGTGGAAACACCATATATTTT	CAWNKGGGNTIYF
TRBV7-9	TRBJ2-5	.	TGTGCCAGCAGCTTAGGCCCGCTACAAGAGACCCAGTACTTC	CASSLGPLQETQYF
TRBV5-4	TRBJ1-1	.	TGTGCCAGCAGCTTGGTGGGGACTGAAGCTTTCTTT	CASSLVGTEAFF